This TCR beta chain was retrieved from a study of blood T cell repertoires in COVID-19. About the research overall: T cells, B-cell-depleted T cells, or PBMCs supplied cDNA or gDNA.

TCRdb keeps only in-frame clones here, not all; method: immunoSEQ multiplex PCR. This table holds about 80,000 clones, roughly 80% found once. CDR3 length: 14 residues. Trimming cost V 6 bases and J 0 bases, with 8 bases left between them. Germline lookup yields CDR1 MNHEY and CDR2 SVGEGT. The sequence was collected from a woman in her forties with active or convalescent COVID-19. Input material: peripheral blood. This chain joins TRBV6-2 or TRBV6-3 and TRBJ2-2; no definite D call. DNA for the CDR3: TGTGCCAGCAGCCCACATACGAACACCGGGGAGCTGTTTTTT. Amino acid sequence: CASSPHTNTGELFF.